This entry lists 17 T cell receptor beta chains sequenced from one sample in a study of T cell changes during pregnancy in multiple sclerosis. Profiling relied on immunoSEQ multiplex PCR, and the TCRdb table lists in-frame clones only, not all of them. In the table there are around 130,000 clones, 90% to 96% of which are singletons. The sequenced sample was peripheral blood, obtained after pregnancy. These receptors all stem from a female donor with multiple sclerosis, enrolled in a pregnancy study.

The CDR3 nucleotides are TGTGCCAGCAGCCCTCCGGTGTGGTATGGCTACACCTTC. Protein sequence: CASSPPVWYGYTF. The V call is TRBV6-5, the J call TRBJ1-2; D gene uncertain. The CDR3 loop spans 13 amino acids. Deletions cut 6 bases from V and 5 bases from J, with 13 bases between. Germline loops: CDR1 MNHEY, CDR2 SVGAGI.

The chain links TRBV5-1 to TRBJ2-7, with a weak D call TRBD2 (6 bases). The CDR3 runs to 14 residues. V lost 0 bases and J lost 5, with 12 bases in between. Germline V gene sequence: CDR1 SGHRS, CDR2 YFSETQ. CDR3: CASSLAGVLDEQYF. Written as DNA, the CDR3 is TGCGCCAGCAGCTTGGCGGGGGTTTTGGACGAGCAGTACTTC.

The chain employs TRBV9 and TRBJ2-7; the D gene is possibly TRBD2 (5 bases). Germline CDR1 and CDR2: SGDLS and YYNGEE. CDR3 length equals 13 residues. The ends were cut back, 0 bases at V and 6 bases at J, with 10 bases in the middle. The CDR3 reads CASSVEASSEQYF. The DNA for the CDR3 is TGTGCCAGCAGCGTAGAGGCTAGCTCCGAGCAGTACTTC.

V is TRBV19 and J is TRBJ1-1, with D maybe TRBD1 (6 bases). V lost 3 bases and J lost 4, with 12 bases in between. CDR3 length: 14 amino acids. CDR1 is LNHDA and CDR2 is SQIVND in the germline V gene (reference sequence). The CDR3 DNA follows: TGTGCCAGTAGTATTGGGCAGGGGTTCACTGAAGCTTTCTTT. This gives the protein CASSIGQGFTEAFF.

This chain connects TRBV6-4 to TRBJ2-1; TRBD1 aligns across 9 bases. V lost 2 bases and J lost 4; bases outside the gene matches: 0. This CDR3 region has 14 residues. Germline loops: CDR1 MRHNA, CDR2 SNTAGT. DNA of the CDR3: TGTGCCAGCAGTGACGGGACAGGGTACAATGAGCAGTTCTTC. This encodes CASSDGTGYNEQFF.

The genes are TRBV5-8 and TRBJ1-1; D possibly corresponds to TRBD1 (5 bases). This CDR3 spans 13 amino acids. Trimming left V 4 bases short and J 4 bases short, with 11 bases between. CDR1 is SGHTS and CDR2 is YDEGEE in the germline V gene. CDR3 coding DNA: TGTGCCAGCAGCGTCAGGGAGGGCACTGAAGCTTTCTTT. This codes for CASSVREGTEAFF.

The chain couples TRBV5-1 to TRBJ1-3; 7 bases align to TRBD1. Losses at the gene ends were 5 bases for V and 4 bases for J; bases not matched to a gene: 6. Germline V gene lookup returns CDR1 SGHRS and CDR2 YFSETQ. The CDR3 length is 14 residues. The CDR3, as DNA: TGCGCCAGCAGACTGACAGGGTTCGGAAACACCATATATTTT. The encoded protein is CASRLTGFGNTIYF. The full variable domain, rest sourced from reference TRBV5-1 and TRBJ1-3, is KAGVTQTPRYLIKTRGQQVTLSCSPISGHRSVSWYQQTPGQGLQFLFEYFSETQRNKGNFPGRFSGRQFSNSRSEMNVSTLELGDSALYLCASRLTGFGNTIYFGEGSWLTVV.

The rearrangement links TRBV2 to TRBJ1-6, with 7 bases that match TRBD1. Per the germline V gene, CDR1 is SNHLY and CDR2 is FYNNEI. CDR3 length: 15 residues. V gave up 7 bases and J gave up 4 bases; unmatched junction bases: 7. The CDR3 loop reads CASMVEGAYNSPLHF. The CDR3 nucleotides read TGTGCCAGCATGGTCGAGGGGGCGTATAATTCACCCCTCCACTTT.

This clone appeared once. V is TRBV9 and J is TRBJ1-1; a weak D match, TRBD1 (5 bases). The CDR3 contains 14 residues. The germline V gene encodes CDR1 SGDLS and CDR2 YYNGEE. Trimming removed 0 bases at V and 5 bases at J, with 11 bases between. CDR3 sequence reads: CASSVGRAGTEAFF. CDR3 coding DNA: TGTGCCAGCAGCGTAGGCAGGGCGGGGACTGAAGCTTTCTTT.

Concerning this clone: This CDR3 is also generated by other DNA sequences in the sample. The V and J genes are TRBV19 and TRBJ2-3; D gene uncertain. CDR1 LNHDA and CDR2 SQIVND come from the germline V gene (reference sequence). The CDR3 consists of 14 residues. The germline V and J ends were trimmed by 3 bases and 0 bases, with 7 bases remaining between them. The CDR3 is CASSIGTSTDTQYF. CDR3 DNA sequence: TGTGCCAGTAGTATCGGTACGAGCACAGATACGCAGTATTTT.

This chain links TRBV2 with TRBJ1-5; weak D call: TRBD1 (6 bases). The CDR3 has 13 amino acids. The V end lost 4 bases, the J end lost 4 bases, and 8 bases lay between the germline ends. Germline CDR1 and CDR2: SNHLY and FYNNEI. The DNA of the CDR3 is TGTGCCAGCAGTGCGGACAGAAATCAGCCCCAGCATTTT. Encoded protein: CASSADRNQPQHF.

The CDR3 spells CASSSGTVPSMNTEAFF. The CDR3 DNA sequence: TGTGCCAGCAGCTCAGGGACAGTCCCCTCTATGAACACTGAAGCTTTCTTT. The chain employs TRBV11-1 and TRBJ1-1; 7 bases line up with TRBD1. J was trimmed by 0 bases and V by 4 bases; bases with no gene match: 11. This CDR3 region has 17 residues. CDR1 and CDR2 from the germline V gene are SGHAT and FQDESV (reference sequence).

This chain's CDR3 is CASSLTGGGPDEQYF. DNA of the CDR3: TGTGCCAGCAGCTTAACAGGGGGGGGCCCTGACGAGCAGTACTTC. The chain couples TRBV7-3 to TRBJ2-7; TRBD2 might be the D (7 bases). The CDR3 consists of 15 residues. CDR1 SGHTA and CDR2 FQGTGA come from the germline V gene. Trimming took 0 bases from V and 5 from J, leaving 14 bases between them. The full variable domain, in which reference TRBV7-3 and TRBJ2-7 provide the parts outside the CDR3, is GAGVSQTPSNKVTEKGKYVELRCDPISGHTALYWYRQSLGQGPEFLIYFQGTGAADDSGLPNDRFFAVRPEGSVSTLKIQRTERGDSAVYLCASSLTGGGPDEQYFGPGTRLTVT.

This sequence joins TRBV14 and TRBJ2-1; no firm D call. Germline V gene sequence: CDR1 SGHDN, CDR2 FVKESK. The CDR3 covers 16 residues. V was cut by 3 bases and J by 5 bases, with 17 bases left in between. The CDR3 region has the DNA TGTGCCAGCAGCCACCATCGCGGCGACTTAGACAATGAGCAGTTCTTC. The encoded protein is CASSHHRGDLDNEQFF. Based on the CDR3 plus reference TRBV14 and TRBJ2-1, the full variable domain is EAGVTQFPSHSVIEKGQTVTLRCDPISGHDNLYWYRRVMGKEIKFLLHFVKESKQDESGMPNNRFLAERTGGTYSTLKVQPAELEDSGVYFCASSHHRGDLDNEQFFGPGTRLTVL.

V gene TRBV5-1 combines with J gene TRBJ1-1; D unclear. CDR1 SGHRS and CDR2 YFSETQ come from the germline V gene. The CDR3 consists of 14 residues. Trimming stripped 0 bases from V and 1 base from J, with 7 bases between. The DNA for the CDR3 is TGCGCCAGCAGCTTGGAGACAAAGAACACTGAAGCTTTCTTT. Translating gives CASSLETKNTEAFF.

The V and J genes are TRBV15 and TRBJ2-7; 7 nucleotides align to TRBD1. Trimming removed 4 bases from V and 6 bases from J; junction bases left unmatched: 9. Germline V gene lookup returns CDR1 LNHNV and CDR2 YYDKDF (reference sequence). CDR3 size: 14 residues. CDR3 nucleotide sequence: TGTGCCACCAGCATCTACAGGGGTACCGCCGAGCAGTACTTC. Translation: CATSIYRGTAEQYF. The entire variable domain, with the rest obtained from reference TRBV15 and TRBJ2-7, is as follows: DAMVIQNPRYQVTQFGKPVTLSCSQTLNHNVMYWYQQKSSQAPKLLFHYYDKDFNNEADTPDNFQSRRPNTSFCFLDIRSPGLGDTAMYLCATSIYRGTAEQYFGPGTRLTVT.

The rearrangement joins TRBV13 to TRBJ2-7, with 8 bases lining up with TRBD1. This CDR3 contains 16 residues. V shed 1 base and J 2 bases; nucleotides not matched to a gene: 7. The germline CDR1 and CDR2 sequences are PRHDT and FYEKMQ (reference sequence). DNA for the CDR3: TGTGCCAGCAGCTTAGCGACAGGGGAAGGGGCCTACGAGCAGTACTTC. This gives the protein CASSLATGEGAYEQYF.